The 7 T cell receptor beta chains reported below all come from one sample, sequenced in a study of T-cell memory formation after mild COVID-19 (dated by TCRdb to about 2021). Library prep was done by 5' RACE. Sequencing was carried out with an Illumina NovaSeq 6000. The public reads were run again by TCRdb, first through fastp at Q25 and then through MiXCR, and only productive beta chains were kept. Every entry covers one CDR3 protein and lists the most common genes and DNA from its rows. The sample table holds roughly 190,000 distinct CDR3 sequences, of which under 30% were seen once. The leading ten clones occupy 9.5% to 12% of the sample. Input material: PBMCs or a T cell subset sorted from them (not recorded which). All receptors come from an adult woman who had mild COVID-19 (a few samples of this study predate the infection). The sample titles of this study are shuffled in the database, so cell type and time point are left out; the donor was told from shared clones.

V usage is TRBV25-1 and J usage is TRBJ2-3, with 10 positions matching TRBD2. CDR1 and CDR2 (germline): MGHDK, SYGVNS. This CDR3 spans 16 amino acids. J was trimmed by 0 bases and V by 8 bases; bases with no gene match: 8. The DNA of the CDR3 is TGTGCCAGCGCACCAACTAGCGGGACTAGCACAGATACGCAGTATTTT. Protein sequence: CASAPTSGTSTDTQYF.

This clonotype has just a few counts. The chain couples TRBV7-9 to TRBJ2-7; D unclear. The CDR3 is 12 residues long. The V gene lost 4 bases and the J gene lost 3 bases, with 7 bases spanning the gap. The germline CDR1 and CDR2 sequences are SEHNR and FQNEAQ (reference sequence). CDR3 nucleotide sequence: TGTGCCAGCAGCTATGTTCACTACGAGCAGTACTTC. Its translation is CASSYVHYEQYF.

In its sample, this clonotype was seen a few times. One junction end disagrees with the germline gene, perhaps due to a read error. This rearrangement joins TRBV6-1 to TRBJ2-4; 9 positions match TRBD1. Looked up from germline, CDR1 is MNHNS and CDR2 is SASEGT. The CDR3 consists of 18 residues. The CDR3 DNA reads as TGTGCCAGCGGTGACAGGGGGAGAACGATTGGGGCCAAAAACATTCAGTACTTC. It is translated as CASGDRGRTIGAKNIQYF.

In its sample, this clonotype was seen a few times. The gene calls are TRBV7-2 and TRBJ1-6; 10 bases map to TRBD1. CDR3 length: 15 amino acids. CDR1 and CDR2 from the germline V gene are SGHTA and FQGNSA. The V gene end was trimmed by 5 bases and the J gene end by 6 bases; junction bases not matched to a gene: 4. CDR3 region: CASSPRDRGNSPLHF. The CDR3 nucleotides are TGTGCCAGCAGCCCTCGGGACAGGGGTAATTCACCCCTCCACTTT.

V gene TRBV6-1 combines with J gene TRBJ2-7; 8 bases map to TRBD1. CDR3 length: 17 amino acids. Trimming cost V 5 bases and J 5 bases; bases outside gene matches: 17. The germline V gene encodes CDR1 MNHNS and CDR2 SASEGT. Here the CDR3 reads CASSLQPPGQVVNEQYF. CDR3 nucleotide sequence: TGTGCCAGCAGTTTACAACCGCCGGGACAGGTAGTAAACGAGCAGTACTTC.

This clonotype was detected a few times. This sequence joins TRBV20-1 and TRBJ2-5; D unclear. V shed 6 bases and J shed 3 bases, with 5 bases lying between them. Per the germline V gene, CDR1 is DFQATT and CDR2 is SNEGSKA (reference sequence). The CDR3 has 10 residues. The chain's CDR3 is CSAPEETQYF. CDR3 DNA: TGCAGTGCCCCCGAAGAGACCCAGTACTTC.

This chain uses TRBV6-4 with TRBJ2-1, with TRBD2 matching over 15 bases. V lost 0 bases to trimming and J lost 9 bases; unmatched junction nucleotides: 3. The CDR3 contains 16 residues. CDR1 MRHNA and CDR2 SNTAGT come from the germline V gene. The CDR3 loop reads CASSDSGLAGGGEQFF. The DNA of the CDR3 is TGTGCCAGCAGTGACTCGGGACTAGCGGGAGGTGGTGAGCAGTTCTTC.